One sample yielded the 27 T cell receptor beta chains listed below, sequenced in a study of T cell repertoires in cytomegalovirus infection. From the reads, TCRdb called clonotypes with MiXCR, one entry per CDR3 protein. The sample shows around 800,000 distinct CDR3 sequences, less than 35% of them seen only once. Their recognized antigens are unknown. The material was cultured CD8+ T cells from PBMCs, obtained from culture after CMV antigen stimulation. Receptors were obtained from a human donor in good health (CMV status not recorded). Some clones in this sample may be carry-over from other donors' samples.

This clonotype was observed many times. This sequence joins TRBV12-3 or TRBV12-4 and TRBJ1-2; D gene uncertain. The V end lost 6 bases, the J end lost 2 bases, and 16 bases lay between the germline ends. This CDR3 comprises 15 residues. The CDR3 bases are TGTGCCAGCAGCCCCGGACGGCCGCTAAACTATGGCTACACCTTC. Translating gives CASSPGRPLNYGYTF.

Ten or more counts support this clonotype. V gene TRBV20-1 combines with J gene TRBJ2-7; TRBD1 matches 7 bases. Germline CDR1 reads DFQATT; CDR2 reads SNEGSKA (reference sequence). The CDR3 has 15 residues. The V and J ends lost 5 bases and 4 bases, in that order; junction bases with no gene match: 14. The CDR3 here is CSAQFRGTNPYEQYV. CDR3 sequence (DNA): TGCAGTGCTCAATTCAGGGGGACCAATCCTTACGAGCAGTACGTC.

This clonotype came up a few times. The chain carries TRBV9 and TRBJ2-2; 10 bases fit TRBD1. CDR3 length equals 15 residues. V shed 6 bases and J 5 bases; nucleotides not matched to a gene: 7. The V gene's germline CDR1 is SGDLS and CDR2 YYNGEE. Written as DNA, the CDR3 is TGTGCCAGCAACACCCGGACAGGGGGGACCGGGGAGCTGTTTTTT. It is translated as CASNTRTGGTGELFF.

The chain joins TRBV6-5 to TRBJ2-5; 9 bases fit TRBD1. CDR3 size: 20 residues. CDR1 MNHEY and CDR2 SVGAGI come from the germline V gene. The junction had 17 bases not matched to a gene; V was cut back by 0 bases and J by 3 bases. The DNA of the CDR3 is TGTGCCAGCAGTTACTCCTTCACCCTATTCCCCCGGGACAGGGAAGAGACCCAGTACTTC. Its translation: CASSYSFTLFPRDREETQYF.

This chain links TRBV4-1 with TRBJ1-5; unclear D gene. Germline-derived CDR1 and CDR2 are MGHRA and YSYEKL. This CDR3 spans 15 amino acids. With 0 bases removed from V and 5 bases from J, the gap between germline ends came to 11 bases. CDR3 DNA sequence: TGCGCCAGCAGCCAAGAGAACGGAGTATATCAGCCCCAGCATTTT. Protein sequence: CASSQENGVYQPQHF.

This clonotype was counted a few times. The rearrangement links TRBV7-9 to TRBJ2-2; D not certain. The CDR3 runs 14 residues. Trimming removed 1 base at V and 5 bases at J, with 8 bases between. Germline V gives CDR1 SEHNR, CDR2 FQNEAQ (reference sequence). The CDR3 protein is CASSLVMATGELFF. CDR3 DNA: TGTGCCAGCAGCTTAGTGATGGCTACCGGGGAGCTGTTTTTT. Together with reference TRBV7-9 and TRBJ2-2, the CDR3 gives the full variable domain: DTGVSQNPRHKITKRGQNVTFRCDPISEHNRLYWYRQTLGQGPEFLTYFQNEAQLEKSRLLSDRFSAERPKGSFSTLEIQRTEQGDSAMYLCASSLVMATGELFFGEGSRLTVL.

This sequence joins TRBV9 and TRBJ1-1; D gene ambiguous. This CDR3 region has 15 residues. The V gene's germline CDR1 is SGDLS and CDR2 YYNGEE. Trimming cost V 1 base and J 2 bases, with 12 bases left between them. Here the CDR3 reads CASSVFETPNTEAFF. CDR3 nucleotide sequence: TGTGCCAGCAGCGTATTCGAGACACCTAACACTGAAGCTTTCTTT. Looking up the rest from reference TRBV9 and TRBJ1-1 gives the full variable domain: DSGVTQTPKHLITATGQRVTLRCSPRSGDLSVYWYQQSLDQGLQFLIQYYNGEERAKGNILERFSAQQFPDLHSELNLSSLELGDSALYFCASSVFETPNTEAFFGQGTRLTVV.

This clonotype has just a few counts. V and J are TRBV27 and TRBJ2-1, with a tentative D call TRBD1 (5 bases). This CDR3 is 16 amino acids long. Germline V gene data show CDR1 as MNHEY and CDR2 as SMNVEV (reference sequence). V was pared by 6 bases and J by 4 bases, with 19 bases between. The CDR3 DNA sequence: TGTGCCAGCAGCCGACAGCAAACCGGACCATACAATGAGCAGTTCTTC. Amino acid sequence: CASSRQQTGPYNEQFF.

A few counts support this clonotype. The CDR3 DNA is TGTGCCAGCAGCCAATACTATCCCGGGACTAGCGGGGTCACAGATACGCAGTATTTT. Its protein is CASSQYYPGTSGVTDTQYF. The rearrangement joins TRBV4-2 to TRBJ2-3, with TRBD2 identical over 13 bases. The CDR3 runs 19 residues. V was clipped by 2 bases and J by 2 bases; unmatched bases: 10. Germline assignment: CDR1 LGHNA and CDR2 YNFKEQ.

The rearrangement links TRBV11-2 to TRBJ2-3; 10 bases fit TRBD2. Germline V gene sequence: CDR1 SGHAT, CDR2 FQNNGV. The CDR3 is 16 amino acids. The V and J ends lost 1 base and 3 bases, in that order; junction bases with no gene match: 4. This CDR3 reads CASSLVTGLATDTQYF. The CDR3 region has the DNA TGTGCCAGCAGCTTAGTTACGGGACTAGCGACAGATACGCAGTATTTT.

This chain uses TRBV5-1 with TRBJ1-2; no firm D call. The CDR3 runs to 15 residues. Germline V gene sequence: CDR1 SGHRS, CDR2 YFSETQ. Deletions cut 0 bases from V and 4 bases from J, with 13 bases between. CDR3 region: CASSLVGRDLYGYTF. CDR3 bases: TGCGCCAGCAGCTTGGTAGGTCGAGATCTCTATGGCTACACCTTC.

The table lists this clonotype with a few counts. V gene TRBV9 combines with J gene TRBJ2-1, with 9 bases lining up with TRBD2. From germline, CDR1 is SGDLS and CDR2 YYNGEE. V was pared by 3 bases and J by 6 bases, with 7 bases of the junction left unmatched. The CDR3 totals 15 residues. The CDR3 bases are TGTGCCAGCAGCGCCTTCTCGCGGGGGGGCAATGAGCAGTTCTTC. It yields the protein CASSAFSRGGNEQFF.

The chain uses TRBV11-2 and TRBJ2-2, with D maybe TRBD1 (5 bases). V lost 4 bases, J lost 0 bases, and 12 bases lay in between. CDR3 length: 16 amino acids. Looked up from germline, CDR1 is SGHAT and CDR2 is FQNNGV. The CDR3 region is CASSSQETPNTGELFF. The DNA of the CDR3 is TGTGCCAGCAGCTCACAGGAGACGCCGAACACCGGGGAGCTGTTTTTT.

In its sample, this clonotype was seen a few times. The chain is built from TRBV6-2 or TRBV6-3 and TRBJ2-3, with D hard to call. The CDR3 is made up of 15 amino acids. Germline lookup yields CDR1 MNHEY and CDR2 SVGEGT. V was clipped by 2 bases and J by 4 bases, with 13 bases between them. The chain's CDR3 is CASSYPGQNPDTQYF. The CDR3 bases are TGTGCCAGCAGTTACCCGGGTCAGAACCCAGATACGCAGTATTTT.

This clonotype was seen only a few times. The chain combines TRBV11-2 with TRBJ2-3; TRBD1 agrees at 12 bases. This CDR3 comprises 16 residues. The V and J ends lost 5 bases and 10 bases, in that order; junction bases with no gene match: 13. Germline-derived CDR1 and CDR2 are SGHAT and FQNNGV. CDR3 bases: TGTGCCAGCAGCGGAAATGCGGGACAGGGGGCGTATCCGCAGTATTTT. As protein: CASSGNAGQGAYPQYF.

The genes are TRBV20-1 and TRBJ1-2; D is unresolved. Germline V gene sequence: CDR1 DFQATT, CDR2 SNEGSKA (reference sequence). With 4 bases removed from V and 4 bases from J, the gap between germline ends came to 16 bases. The CDR3 extends over 14 amino acids. The CDR3 region is CSAMVVSTTYGYTF. CDR3 nucleotides: TGCAGTGCTATGGTAGTGTCGACAACCTATGGCTACACCTTC.

The rearrangement joins TRBV6-1 to TRBJ2-7; either TRBD1 or TRBD2 may supply D (5 bases each). The CDR3 consists of 13 residues. Germline values: CDR1 MNHNS, CDR2 SASEGT. V shed 6 bases and J shed 5 bases, with 14 bases lying between them. This CDR3 is CASRGEGGNEQYF. In DNA, the CDR3 is TGTGCCAGCAGGGGGGAAGGCGGAAACGAGCAGTACTTC.

The J gene is TRBJ2-1, the V gene TRBV7-8; 9 bases match TRBD2. Trimming took 5 bases from V and 8 from J; bases not matched to a gene: 13. CDR1 and CDR2 (germline): SGHVS, FQNEAQ. CDR3 length: 16 amino acids. For the CDR3, the DNA is TGTGCCAGCAGCGACCGTCGAAGCGGGGGGCGCGATGAGCAGTTCTTC. Its translation: CASSDRRSGGRDEQFF.

This clonotype was counted between two and nine times. The chain recombines TRBV7-9 with TRBJ1-2, with 8 nucleotides matching TRBD1. The CDR3 runs 14 residues. CDR1 and CDR2 (germline): SEHNR, FQNEAQ (reference sequence). V shed 7 bases, J shed 6 bases, and the junction held 10 bases outside the gene matches. The CDR3 loop reads CASNSPQGAHGYTF. CDR3 sequence (DNA): TGTGCCAGCAACTCACCTCAGGGGGCCCATGGCTACACCTTC. The variable domain in full, completed from reference TRBV7-9 and TRBJ1-2, reads DTGVSQNPRHKITKRGQNVTFRCDPISEHNRLYWYRQTLGQGPEFLTYFQNEAQLEKSRLLSDRFSAERPKGSFSTLEIQRTEQGDSAMYLCASNSPQGAHGYTFGSGTRLTVV.

The chain recombines TRBV6-4 with TRBJ2-3; D ambiguous. V lost 2 bases and J lost 3, with 12 bases in between. Germline-derived CDR1 and CDR2 are MRHNA and SNTAGT. CDR3 length: 15 residues. CDR3 sequence: CASSDGYLGTDTQYF. CDR3 nucleotide sequence: TGTGCCAGCAGTGACGGTTACTTGGGGACAGATACGCAGTATTTT.

The chain couples TRBV12-3 or TRBV12-4 to TRBJ1-5, with D hard to call. This CDR3 has 17 amino acids. Trimming stripped 5 bases from V and 0 bases from J, with 17 bases between. DNA of the CDR3: TGTGCCAGCAGTCCGGGGTTTGAGCCCGCTAGCAATCAGCCCCAGCATTTT. It is translated as CASSPGFEPASNQPQHF.

This clonotype was seen a handful of times. J is TRBJ1-1 and V is TRBV4-1; tentative D call: TRBD1 (6 bases). The CDR3 spans 16 residues. Germline assignment: CDR1 MGHRA and CDR2 YSYEKL. Trimming took off 1 base at V and 0 bases at J, with 12 bases between the two ends. CDR3 amino acids: CASSQVFQGMNTEAFF. CDR3 in DNA: TGCGCCAGCAGCCAAGTGTTTCAGGGGATGAACACTGAAGCTTTCTTT.

The chain recombines TRBV6-5 with TRBJ2-3; 7 nucleotides agree with TRBD1. The CDR3 loop spans 17 amino acids. Looked up from germline, CDR1 is MNHEY and CDR2 is SVGAGI. With 0 bases clipped from V and 0 bases from J, the junction kept 6 bases outside the gene matches. The CDR3 sequence: CASSYSTGTESTDTQYF. The DNA of the CDR3 is TGTGCCAGCAGTTACTCGACTGGGACAGAGAGCACAGATACGCAGTATTTT.

This rearrangement joins TRBV19 to TRBJ1-2, with unresolved D. This CDR3 spans 17 amino acids. Germline V gene data show CDR1 as LNHDA and CDR2 as SQIVND (reference sequence). The V gene lost 0 bases and the J gene lost 4 bases, with 18 bases spanning the gap. As DNA, the CDR3 is TGTGCCAGTAGTATAGAACCTAATTCCCCTGGAGTCTATGGCTACACCTTC. Translation: CASSIEPNSPGVYGYTF.

The sample holds a few counts of this clonotype. This chain connects TRBV27 to TRBJ2-1, with 8 bases fitting TRBD1. The CDR3 length is 15 residues. From germline, CDR1 is MNHEY and CDR2 SMNVEV (reference sequence). With V trimmed by 3 bases and J by 7 bases, 8 bases remained unmatched. The CDR3: CASSLDRAFRNEQFF. The DNA for the CDR3 is TGTGCCAGCAGTTTGGACAGGGCTTTTCGGAATGAGCAGTTCTTC.

This clonotype was counted at least ten times. The chain is built from TRBV7-6 and TRBJ2-1; 8 bases are shared with TRBD2. The germline V gene has CDR1 SGHVS and CDR2 FNYEAQ. V lost 5 bases and J lost 10; bases outside the gene matches: 16. The CDR3 is 16 residues long. The CDR3 loop reads CASSPEAGAAGREQFF. The DNA of the CDR3 is TGTGCCAGCAGCCCCGAAGCGGGGGCAGCAGGGCGGGAGCAGTTCTTC. The variable domain in full, with the rest retrieved from reference TRBV7-6 and TRBJ2-1, is GAGVSQSPRYKVTKRGQDVALRCDPISGHVSLYWYRQALGQGPEFLTYFNYEAQQDKSGLPNDRFSAERPEGSISTLTIQRTEQRDSAMYRCASSPEAGAAGREQFFGPGTRLTVL.

The table lists this clonotype with a few counts. The CDR3 protein is CATQDSYSYEQYV. In DNA, the CDR3 is TGTGCCACCCAAGACAGTTACTCCTACGAGCAGTACGTC. The V call is TRBV10-3, the J call TRBJ2-7; possibly TRBD1 for D (5 bases). Trimming removed 10 bases at V and 0 bases at J, with 13 bases between. The CDR3 length is 13 residues. The germline V gene has CDR1 ENHRY and CDR2 SYGVKD.